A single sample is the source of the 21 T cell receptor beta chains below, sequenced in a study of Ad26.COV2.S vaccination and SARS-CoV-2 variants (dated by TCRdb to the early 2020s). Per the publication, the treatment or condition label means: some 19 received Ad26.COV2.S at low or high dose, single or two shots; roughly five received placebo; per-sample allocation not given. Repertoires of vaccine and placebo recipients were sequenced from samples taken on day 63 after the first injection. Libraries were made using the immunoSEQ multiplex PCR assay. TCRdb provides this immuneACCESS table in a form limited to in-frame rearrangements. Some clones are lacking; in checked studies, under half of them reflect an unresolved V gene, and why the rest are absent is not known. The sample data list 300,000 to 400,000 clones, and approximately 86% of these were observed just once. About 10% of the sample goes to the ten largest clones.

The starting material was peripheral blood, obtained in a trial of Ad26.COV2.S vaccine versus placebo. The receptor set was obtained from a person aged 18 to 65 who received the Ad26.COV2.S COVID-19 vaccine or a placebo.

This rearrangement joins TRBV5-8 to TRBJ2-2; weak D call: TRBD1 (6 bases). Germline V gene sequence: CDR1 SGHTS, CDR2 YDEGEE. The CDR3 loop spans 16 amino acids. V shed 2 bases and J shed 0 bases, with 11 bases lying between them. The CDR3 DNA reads TGTGCCAGCAGCTTTAAGACAGGTCCGAACACCGGGGAGCTGTTTTTT. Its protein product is CASSFKTGPNTGELFF.

The CDR3 DNA follows: TGTGCCAGCAGTTTATTGCCGTCGGTTGTTGGAAACACCATATATTTT. Translated: CASSLLPSVVGNTIYF. The rearrangement uses TRBV28 and TRBJ1-3; no definite D call. The V gene lost 1 base and the J gene lost 3 bases, with 13 bases spanning the gap. The CDR3 is made up of 16 amino acids. Per the germline V gene, CDR1 is MDHEN and CDR2 is SYDVKM.

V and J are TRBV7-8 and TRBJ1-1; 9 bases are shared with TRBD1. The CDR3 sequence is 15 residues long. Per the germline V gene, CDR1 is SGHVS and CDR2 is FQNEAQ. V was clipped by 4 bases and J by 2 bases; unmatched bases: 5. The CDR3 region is CASSYQTGGNTEAFF. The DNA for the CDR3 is TGTGCCAGCAGCTACCAGACAGGGGGTAACACTGAAGCTTTCTTT.

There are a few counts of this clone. DNA for the CDR3: TGTGCCAGCAGTTCGACAGGGCTCTACGAGCAGTACTTC. It translates to CASSSTGLYEQYF. The chain employs TRBV27 and TRBJ2-7, with 7 nucleotides matching TRBD1. The CDR3 consists of 13 residues. CDR1 MNHEY and CDR2 SMNVEV come from the germline V gene (reference sequence). J gave up 3 bases and V 4 bases, and 3 bases lay outside the gene matches.

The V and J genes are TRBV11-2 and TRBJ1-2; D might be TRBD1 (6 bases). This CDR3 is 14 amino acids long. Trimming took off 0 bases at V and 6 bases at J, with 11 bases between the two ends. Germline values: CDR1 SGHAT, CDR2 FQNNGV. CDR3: CASSLDTGPNGYTF. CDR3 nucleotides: TGTGCCAGCAGCTTAGATACAGGGCCGAATGGCTACACCTTC.

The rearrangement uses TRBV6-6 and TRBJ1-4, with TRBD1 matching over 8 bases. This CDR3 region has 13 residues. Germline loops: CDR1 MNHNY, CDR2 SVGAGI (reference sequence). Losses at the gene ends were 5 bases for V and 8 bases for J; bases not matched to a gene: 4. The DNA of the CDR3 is TGTGCCAGCAGTCGGACAGGGAGAGAAAAACTGTTTTTT. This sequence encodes CASSRTGREKLFF.

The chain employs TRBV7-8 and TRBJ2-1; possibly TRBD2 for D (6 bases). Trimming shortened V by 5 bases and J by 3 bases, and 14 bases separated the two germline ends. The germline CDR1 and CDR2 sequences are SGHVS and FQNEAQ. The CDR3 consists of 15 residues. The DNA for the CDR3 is TGTGCCAGCAGCCCTCGACTAGACGTCTACAATGAGCAGTTCTTC. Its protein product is CASSPRLDVYNEQFF.

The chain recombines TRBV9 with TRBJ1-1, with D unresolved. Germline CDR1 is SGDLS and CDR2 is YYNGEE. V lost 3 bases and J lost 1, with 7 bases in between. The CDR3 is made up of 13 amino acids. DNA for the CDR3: TGTGCCAGCAGCGGGACCCCGAACACTGAAGCTTTCTTT. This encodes CASSGTPNTEAFF.

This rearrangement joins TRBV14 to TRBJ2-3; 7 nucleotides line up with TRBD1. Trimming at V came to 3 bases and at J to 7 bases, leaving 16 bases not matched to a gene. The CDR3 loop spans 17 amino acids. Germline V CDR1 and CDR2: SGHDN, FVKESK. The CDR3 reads CASSQGTATRLRNTQYF. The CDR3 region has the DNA TGTGCCAGCAGCCAGGGGACAGCAACCCGGCTGAGAAATACGCAGTATTTT.

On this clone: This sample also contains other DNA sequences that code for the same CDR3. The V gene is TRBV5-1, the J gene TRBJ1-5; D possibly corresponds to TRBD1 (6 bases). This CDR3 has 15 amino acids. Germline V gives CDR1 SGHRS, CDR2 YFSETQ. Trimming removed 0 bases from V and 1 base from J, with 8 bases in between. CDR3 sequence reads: CASSLAGASNQPQHF. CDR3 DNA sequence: TGCGCCAGCAGCTTGGCAGGGGCCAGCAATCAGCCCCAGCATTTT.

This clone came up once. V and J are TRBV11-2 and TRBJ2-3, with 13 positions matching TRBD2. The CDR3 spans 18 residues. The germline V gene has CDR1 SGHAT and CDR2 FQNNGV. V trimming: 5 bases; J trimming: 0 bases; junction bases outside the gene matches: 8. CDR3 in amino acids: CASSTARTSGRSTDTQYF. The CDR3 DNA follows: TGTGCCAGCAGCACCGCGCGGACTAGCGGGAGAAGCACAGATACGCAGTATTTT.

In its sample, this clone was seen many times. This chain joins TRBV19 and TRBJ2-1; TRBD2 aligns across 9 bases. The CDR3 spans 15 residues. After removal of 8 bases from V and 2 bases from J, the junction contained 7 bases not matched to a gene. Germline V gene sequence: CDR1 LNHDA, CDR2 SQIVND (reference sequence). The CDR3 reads CASSQAGGPYNEQFF. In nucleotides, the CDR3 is TGTGCCAGTTCGCAAGCGGGGGGCCCCTACAATGAGCAGTTCTTC.

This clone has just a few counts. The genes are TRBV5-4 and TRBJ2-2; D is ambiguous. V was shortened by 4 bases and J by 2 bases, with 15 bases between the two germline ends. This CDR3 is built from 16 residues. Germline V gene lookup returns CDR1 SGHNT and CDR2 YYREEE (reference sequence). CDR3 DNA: TGTGCCAGCAGCACCACGACAAGGTCAAACACCGGGGAGCTGTTTTTT. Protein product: CASSTTTRSNTGELFF.

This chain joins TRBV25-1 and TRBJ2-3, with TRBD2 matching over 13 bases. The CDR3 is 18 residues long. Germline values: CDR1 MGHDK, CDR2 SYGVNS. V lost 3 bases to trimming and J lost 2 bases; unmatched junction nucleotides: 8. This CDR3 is CASSDPPGLAGYTDTQYF. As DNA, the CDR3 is TGTGCCAGCAGTGACCCCCCGGGACTAGCGGGGTACACAGATACGCAGTATTTT.

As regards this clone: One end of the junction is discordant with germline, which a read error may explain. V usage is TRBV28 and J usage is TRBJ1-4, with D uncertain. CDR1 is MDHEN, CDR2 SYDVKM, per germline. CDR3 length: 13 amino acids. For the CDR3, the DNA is TGTGCCAGCAGTCCTCGAGGATATCGTAACATTTATTTT. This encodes CASSPRGYRNIYF.

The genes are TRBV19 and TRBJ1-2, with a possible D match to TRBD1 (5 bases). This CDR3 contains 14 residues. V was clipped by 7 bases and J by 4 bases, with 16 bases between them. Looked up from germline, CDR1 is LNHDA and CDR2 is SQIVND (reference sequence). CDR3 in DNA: TGTGCCAGTACCCCAAACCCCGGGGGCTATGGCTACACCTTC. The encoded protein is CASTPNPGGYGYTF.

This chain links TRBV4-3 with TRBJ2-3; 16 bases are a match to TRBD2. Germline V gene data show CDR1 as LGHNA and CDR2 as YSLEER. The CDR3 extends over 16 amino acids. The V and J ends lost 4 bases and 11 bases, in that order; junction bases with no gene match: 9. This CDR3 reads CASSPGLAGGPGVQYF. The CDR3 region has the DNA TGCGCCAGCAGCCCGGGACTAGCGGGAGGGCCCGGGGTGCAGTATTTT.

CDR3 amino acids: CASSLSTGGNGYTF. The CDR3 nucleotides are TGTGCCAGCAGTTTATCGACAGGGGGGAATGGCTACACCTTC. V and J are TRBV28 and TRBJ1-2, with 9 positions matching TRBD1. Trimming removed 1 base from V and 6 bases from J; junction bases left unmatched: 3. This CDR3 contains 14 residues. From germline, CDR1 is MDHEN and CDR2 SYDVKM.

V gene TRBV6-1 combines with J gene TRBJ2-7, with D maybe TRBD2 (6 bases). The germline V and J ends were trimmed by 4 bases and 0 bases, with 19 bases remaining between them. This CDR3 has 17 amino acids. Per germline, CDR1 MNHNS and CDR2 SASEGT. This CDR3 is CASSADRPWRDSYEQYF. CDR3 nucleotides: TGTGCCAGCAGTGCCGACCGGCCCTGGCGGGACTCCTACGAGCAGTACTTC.

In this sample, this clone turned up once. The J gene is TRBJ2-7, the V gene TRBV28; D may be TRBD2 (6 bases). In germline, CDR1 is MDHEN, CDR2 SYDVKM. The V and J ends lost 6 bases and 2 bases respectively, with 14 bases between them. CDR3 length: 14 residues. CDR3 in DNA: TGTGCCAGCAGGGCCGGGACTCTGCCCTACGAGCAGTACTTC. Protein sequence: CASRAGTLPYEQYF.

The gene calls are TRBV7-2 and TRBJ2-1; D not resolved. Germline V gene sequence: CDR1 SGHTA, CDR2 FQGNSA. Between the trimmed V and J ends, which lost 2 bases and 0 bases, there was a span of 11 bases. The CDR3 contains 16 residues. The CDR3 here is CASSLKQASSYNEQFF. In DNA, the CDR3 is TGTGCCAGCAGCTTAAAGCAGGCGAGCTCCTACAATGAGCAGTTCTTC. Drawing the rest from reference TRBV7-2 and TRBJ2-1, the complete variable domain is GAGVSQSPSNKVTEKGKDVELRCDPISGHTALYWYRQSLGQGLEFLIYFQGNSAPDKSGLPSDRFSAERTGGSVSTLTIQRTQQEDSAVYLCASSLKQASSYNEQFFGPGTRLTVL.